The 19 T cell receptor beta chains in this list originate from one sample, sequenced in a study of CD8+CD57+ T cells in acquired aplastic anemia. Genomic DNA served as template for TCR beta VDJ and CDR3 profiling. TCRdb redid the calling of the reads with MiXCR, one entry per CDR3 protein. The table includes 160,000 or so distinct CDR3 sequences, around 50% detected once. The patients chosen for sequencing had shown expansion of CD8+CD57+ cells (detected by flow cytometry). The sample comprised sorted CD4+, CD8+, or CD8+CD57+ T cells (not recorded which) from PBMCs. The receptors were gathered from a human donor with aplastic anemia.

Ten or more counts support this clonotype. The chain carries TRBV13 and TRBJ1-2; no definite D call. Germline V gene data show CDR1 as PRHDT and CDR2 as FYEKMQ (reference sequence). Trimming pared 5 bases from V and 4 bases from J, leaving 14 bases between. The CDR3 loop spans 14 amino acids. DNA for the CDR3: TGTGCCAGCAGCGACGCCGGACGGGGCTATGGCTACACCTTC. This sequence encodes CASSDAGRGYGYTF.

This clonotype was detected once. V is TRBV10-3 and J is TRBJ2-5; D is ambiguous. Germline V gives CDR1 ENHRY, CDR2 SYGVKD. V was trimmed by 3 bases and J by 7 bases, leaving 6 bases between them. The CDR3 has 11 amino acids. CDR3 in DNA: TGTGCCATCAGTGACATAGGGACCCAGTACTTC. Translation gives CAISDIGTQYF.

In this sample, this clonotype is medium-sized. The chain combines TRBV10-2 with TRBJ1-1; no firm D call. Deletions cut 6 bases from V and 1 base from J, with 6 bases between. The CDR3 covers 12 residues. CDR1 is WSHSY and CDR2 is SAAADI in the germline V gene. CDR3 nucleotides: TGCGCCAGCAGACAGACGAACACTGAAGCTTTCTTT. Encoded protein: CASRQTNTEAFF.

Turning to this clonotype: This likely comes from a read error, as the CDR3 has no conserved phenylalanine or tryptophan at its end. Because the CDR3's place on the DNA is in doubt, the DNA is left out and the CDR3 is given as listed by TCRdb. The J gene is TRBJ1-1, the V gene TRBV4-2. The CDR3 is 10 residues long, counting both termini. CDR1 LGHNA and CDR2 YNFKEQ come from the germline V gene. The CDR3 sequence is CASSPAREVY.

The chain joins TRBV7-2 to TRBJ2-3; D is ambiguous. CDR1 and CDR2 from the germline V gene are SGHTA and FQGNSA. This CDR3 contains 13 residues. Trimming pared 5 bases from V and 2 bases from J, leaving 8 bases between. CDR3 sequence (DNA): TGTGCCAGCAGCCCCTCAGACACAGATACGCAGTATTTT. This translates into CASSPSDTDTQYF.

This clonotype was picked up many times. The CDR3 spells CASSQGTALYGYTF. CDR3 sequence (DNA): TGCGCCAGCAGCCAAGGGACAGCACTCTATGGCTACACCTTC. The chain couples TRBV5-1 to TRBJ1-2, with 7 bases identical to TRBD1. V trimming: 4 bases; J trimming: 4 bases; junction bases outside the gene matches: 7. CDR1 is SGHRS, CDR2 YFSETQ, per germline. The CDR3 runs to 14 residues.

The CDR3 sequence: CASSLVAGAQETQYF. CDR3 bases: TGTGCCAGCAGCCTAGTTGCGGGGGCACAAGAGACCCAGTACTTC. This chain links TRBV9 with TRBJ2-5, with a possible D match to TRBD2 (7 bases). The ends were cut back, 4 bases at V and 2 bases at J, with 15 bases in the middle. The CDR3 is 15 residues long. Germline CDR1 and CDR2: SGDLS and YYNGEE.

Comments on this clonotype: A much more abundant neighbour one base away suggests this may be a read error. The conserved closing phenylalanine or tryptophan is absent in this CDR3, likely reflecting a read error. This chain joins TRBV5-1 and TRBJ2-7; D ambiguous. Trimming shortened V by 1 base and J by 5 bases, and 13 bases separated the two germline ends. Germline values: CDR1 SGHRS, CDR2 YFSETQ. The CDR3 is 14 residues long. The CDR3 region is CASSLNSRRDEQYL. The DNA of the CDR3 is TGCGCCAGCAGCTTGAACAGTCGTAGGGACGAGCAGTACCTC.

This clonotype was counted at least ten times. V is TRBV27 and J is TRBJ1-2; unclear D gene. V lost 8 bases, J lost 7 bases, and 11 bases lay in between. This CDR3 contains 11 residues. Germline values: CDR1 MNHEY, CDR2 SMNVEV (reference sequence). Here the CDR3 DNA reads TGTGCCAGCGAACCAAAGGGTGGCTACACCTTC. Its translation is CASEPKGGYTF.

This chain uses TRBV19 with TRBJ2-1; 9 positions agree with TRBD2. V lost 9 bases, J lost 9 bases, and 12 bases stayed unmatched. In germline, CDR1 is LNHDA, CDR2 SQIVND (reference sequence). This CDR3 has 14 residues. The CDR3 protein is CASARGGGASEQFF. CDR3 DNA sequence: TGTGCCAGCGCCCGGGGCGGGGGGGCCAGTGAGCAGTTCTTC.

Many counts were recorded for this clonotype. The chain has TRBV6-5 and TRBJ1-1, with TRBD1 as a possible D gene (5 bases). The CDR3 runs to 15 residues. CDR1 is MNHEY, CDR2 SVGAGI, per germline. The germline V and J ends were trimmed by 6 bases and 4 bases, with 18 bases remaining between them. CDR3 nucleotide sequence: TGTGCCAGCAGGGCGGTTTTTGAGACAGTCACTGAAGCTTTCTTT. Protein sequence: CASRAVFETVTEAFF.

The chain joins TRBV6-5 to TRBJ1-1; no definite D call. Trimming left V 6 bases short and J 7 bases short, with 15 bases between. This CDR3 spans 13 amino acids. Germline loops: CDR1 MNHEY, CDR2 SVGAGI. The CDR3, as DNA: TGTGCCAGCAGCGTAGCGAGAGGACGTGAAGCTTTCTTT. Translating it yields CASSVARGREAFF.

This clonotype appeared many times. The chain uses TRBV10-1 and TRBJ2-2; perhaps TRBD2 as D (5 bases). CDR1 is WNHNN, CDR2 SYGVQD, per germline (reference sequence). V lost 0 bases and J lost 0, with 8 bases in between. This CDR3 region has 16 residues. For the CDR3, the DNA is TGCGCCAGCAGTGAGTCGGGAGCTTCGAACACCGGGGAGCTGTTTTTT. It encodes CASSESGASNTGELFF.

The CDR3 sequence: CASSLGRRDGYTF. CDR3 sequence (DNA): TGTGCCAGCAGCTTAGGCAGGCGGGATGGCTACACCTTC. This chain joins TRBV7-3 and TRBJ1-2; no reliable D call. The germline gives CDR1 SGHTA, CDR2 FQGTGA. This CDR3 has 13 amino acids. Trimming took 2 bases from V and 6 from J, leaving 10 bases between them. The whole variable domain, remainder taken from reference TRBV7-3 and TRBJ1-2, is GAGVSQTPSNKVTEKGKYVELRCDPISGHTALYWYRQSLGQGPEFLIYFQGTGAADDSGLPNDRFFAVRPEGSVSTLKIQRTERGDSAVYLCASSLGRRDGYTFGSGTRLTVV.

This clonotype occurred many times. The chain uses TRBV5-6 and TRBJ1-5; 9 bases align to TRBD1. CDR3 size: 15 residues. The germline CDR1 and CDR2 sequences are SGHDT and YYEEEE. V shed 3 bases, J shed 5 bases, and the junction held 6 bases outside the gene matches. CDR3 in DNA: TGTGCCAGCAGCTACCGGGACAGGGAATATCAGCCCCAGCATTTT. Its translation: CASSYRDREYQPQHF.

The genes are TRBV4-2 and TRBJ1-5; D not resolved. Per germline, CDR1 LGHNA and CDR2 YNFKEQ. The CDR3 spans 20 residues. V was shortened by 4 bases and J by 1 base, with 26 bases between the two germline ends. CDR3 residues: CASSPPEGTGYSGSNQPQHF. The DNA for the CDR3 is TGTGCCAGCAGCCCCCCTGAGGGCACGGGGTATAGTGGAAGCAATCAGCCCCAGCATTTT.

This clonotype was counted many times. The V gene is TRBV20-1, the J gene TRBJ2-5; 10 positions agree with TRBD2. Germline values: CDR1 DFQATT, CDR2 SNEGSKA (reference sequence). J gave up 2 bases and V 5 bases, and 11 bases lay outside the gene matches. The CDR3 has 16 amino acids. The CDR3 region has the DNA TGCAGTGCTCAACACTGGACTAGCGGAACTCAAGAGACCCAGTACTTC. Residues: CSAQHWTSGTQETQYF.

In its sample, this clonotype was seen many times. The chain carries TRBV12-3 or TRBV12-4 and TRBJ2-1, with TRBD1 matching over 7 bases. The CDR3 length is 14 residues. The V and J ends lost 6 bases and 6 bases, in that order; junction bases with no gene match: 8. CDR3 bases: TGTGCCAGCAGCTTCTTAACAGGGGCCAATGAGCAGTTCTTC. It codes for CASSFLTGANEQFF.

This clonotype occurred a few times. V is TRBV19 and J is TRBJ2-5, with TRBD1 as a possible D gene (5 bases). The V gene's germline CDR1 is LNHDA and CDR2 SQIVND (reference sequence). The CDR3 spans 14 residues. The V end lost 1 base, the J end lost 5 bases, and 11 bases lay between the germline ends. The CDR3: CASSIGQGYETQYF. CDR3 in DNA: TGTGCCAGTAGTATAGGTCAGGGTTATGAGACCCAGTACTTC.